This T cell receptor (beta chain) is drawn from a study of PD-1 blockade in classical Hodgkin lymphoma. Findings and caveats of the study: Why the repertoires differ is still unclear, perhaps disease activity or prior therapy. Relative to healthy donors, newly diagnosed patients reportedly had lower baseline TCR diversity, which was reported as lower still in relapsed/refractory patients.

Time point noted: newly diagnosed, previously untreated cHL patient sample. Germline V gives CDR1 SGHTA, CDR2 FQGTGA. Trimming cost V 2 bases and J 4 bases, with 23 bases left between them. The CDR3 spans 18 residues. Comments on this clone: Its antigen is not known.

The table came from immunoSEQ multiplex PCR; TCRdb's copy has only in-frame clones and leaves some out. The table records 45,000 to 60,000 clones, approximately 91% of them present only once. The sequence derives from a human donor with classical Hodgkin lymphoma. The specimen sequenced was peripheral blood mononuclear cells (PBMCs). V gene TRBV7-3 combines with J gene TRBJ1-1; the D is unclear. This CDR3 is CASSLRPGLNLLPTEAFF. In nucleotides, the CDR3 is TGTGCCAGCAGCTTACGACCAGGTTTAAACTTATTGCCCACTGAAGCTTTCTTT.